The clone carrying this T cell receptor beta chain has just a few counts. The data were taken from a study of T cells after yellow fever vaccination. TCRdb reanalysed the 5' RACE reads using MiXCR and keeps one entry per CDR3 protein. The profile shows some 300,000 distinct CDR3 sequences, 7.5% to 9% of them singletons. This CDR3 is built from 16 residues. After removal of 5 bases from V and 5 bases from J, the junction contained 11 bases not matched to a gene. Germline V gene sequence: CDR1 LGHNA, CDR2 YSLEER. The sequence was obtained from a man younger than 35 who received the YFV17D yellow fever vaccine. Sequencing used CD4+ T cells sorted from PBMCs, obtained 5 days after the yellow fever booster vaccination. The chain is built from TRBV4-3 and TRBJ1-4; TRBD1 aligns across 7 bases. CDR3 protein: CASSGRDRRSNEKLFF. CDR3 coding DNA: TGCGCCAGCAGCGGCAGGGACAGAAGGTCGAATGAAAAACTGTTTTTT.